This T cell receptor beta chain was found in a study of identical twins. This clonotype was picked up many times. Its specificity is unknown. TCRdb reanalysed the 5' RACE reads using MiXCR and keeps one entry per CDR3 protein. The sample has some 690,000 distinct CDR3 sequences, 21% seen once; the top ten hold approximately 4.3%. Whole-study findings and limits: Invariant MAIT and iNKT cells could partly confound zero-insertion analyses.

Trimming removed 3 bases from V and 5 bases from J, with 11 bases in between. CDR1 is MRHNA, CDR2 SNTAGT, per germline. The CDR3 loop spans 14 amino acids. This sample also appeared in a second study, on T cells expressing NK-cell markers.

The chain uses TRBV6-4 and TRBJ2-1; D might be TRBD1 (5 bases). The sequence derives from a woman younger than 30 in good health. The sample taken for sequencing was PBMCs. CDR3 bases: TGTGCCAGCAGTGAAGGGGCGTTGGACAATGAGCAGTTCTTC. Translation gives CASSEGALDNEQFF.